This record covers a single T cell receptor (beta chain). Antigen: not known. This sample was taken from a study of T cell responses to AZD1222 COVID-19 vaccine. Study-wide points: Among the donors, most were white British and more were female, and clonal diversity was possibly underestimated. Two AZD1222 doses significantly raised spike-specific TCR breadth and depth over controls. Samples come after the peak T cell response, not at day 14. With dominance at 160-218 and 743-854, vaccine-associated CD4 TCRs spanned spike.

The protocol was immunoSEQ multiplex PCR, while the TCRdb copy is restricted to in-frame clones and leaves out a portion. Of some 130,000 clones listed, about 90% are singletons. This CDR3 is 16 amino acids long. V was cut by 1 base and J by 0 bases, with 12 bases left in between. Germline CDR1 LNHDA, CDR2 SQIVND (reference sequence). V is TRBV19 and J is TRBJ1-1, with a weak D call TRBD1 (6 bases). The receptor comes from an adult in good health. The specimen was peripheral blood, collected on day 0 of AZD1222 vaccination. CDR3 DNA sequence: TGTGCCAGTAGTATAGGTGATGGGGGCATGAACACTGAAGCTTTCTTT. Its translation is CASSIGDGGMNTEAFF.